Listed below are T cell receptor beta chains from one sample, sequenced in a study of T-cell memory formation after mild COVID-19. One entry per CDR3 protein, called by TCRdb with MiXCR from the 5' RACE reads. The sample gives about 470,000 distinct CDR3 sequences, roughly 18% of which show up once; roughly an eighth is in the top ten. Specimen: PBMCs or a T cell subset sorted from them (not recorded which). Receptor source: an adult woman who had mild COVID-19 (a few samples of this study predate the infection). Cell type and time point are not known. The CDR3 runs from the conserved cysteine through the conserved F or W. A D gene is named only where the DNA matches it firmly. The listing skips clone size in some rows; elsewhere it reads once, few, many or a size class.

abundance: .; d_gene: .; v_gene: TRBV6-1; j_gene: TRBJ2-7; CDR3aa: CASTRTRDYEQYF; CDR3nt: TGTGCCAGCACCCGAACAAGGGATTACGAGCAGTACTTC
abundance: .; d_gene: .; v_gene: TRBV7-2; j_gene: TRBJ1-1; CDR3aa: CASSLRGGDTEAFF; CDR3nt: TGTGCCAGCAGCTTGCGGGGCGGGGACACTGAAGCTTTCTTT
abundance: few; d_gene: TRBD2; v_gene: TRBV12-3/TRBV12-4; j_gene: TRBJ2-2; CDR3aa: CASRSGTSQSGAGELFF; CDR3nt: TGTGCCAGCAGGTCCGGGACTAGCCAATCGGGGGCCGGGGAGCTGTTTTTT
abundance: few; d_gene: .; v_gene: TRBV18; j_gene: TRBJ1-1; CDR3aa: CASSPPNGNTEAFF; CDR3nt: TGTGCCAGCTCACCACCGAACGGGAACACTGAAGCTTTCTTT
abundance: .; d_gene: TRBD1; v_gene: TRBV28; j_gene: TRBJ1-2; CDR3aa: CASSPPGQALYTF; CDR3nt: TGTGCCAGCAGCCCTCCGGGACAGGCCCTTTACACCTTC
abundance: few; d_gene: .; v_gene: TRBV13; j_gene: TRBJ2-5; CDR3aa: CASSHNSGGQETQYF; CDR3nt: TGTGCCAGCAGCCACAACTCAGGTGGACAAGAGACCCAGTACTTC
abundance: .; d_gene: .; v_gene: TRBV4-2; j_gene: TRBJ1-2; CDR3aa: CASSQDLDRVGYGYTF; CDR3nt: TGTGCCAGCAGCCAAGATCTGGACAGAGTAGGCTATGGCTACACCTTC
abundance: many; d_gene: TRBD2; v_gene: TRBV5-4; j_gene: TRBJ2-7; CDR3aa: CASSPGLHYEQYF; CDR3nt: TGTGCCAGCAGCCCGGGACTACACTACGAGCAGTACTTC
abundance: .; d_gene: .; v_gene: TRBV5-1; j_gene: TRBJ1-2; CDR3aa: CASSFGVEGYGYTF; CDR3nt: TGCGCCAGCAGCTTTGGGGTAGAAGGCTATGGCTACACCTTC
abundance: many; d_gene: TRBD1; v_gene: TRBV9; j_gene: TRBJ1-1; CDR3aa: CASSPLGGGQGEAFF; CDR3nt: TGTGCCAGCAGCCCACTTGGGGGGGGACAGGGGGAAGCTTTCTTT
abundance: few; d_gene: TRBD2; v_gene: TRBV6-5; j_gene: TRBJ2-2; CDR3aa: CASRPGTTRTGELFF; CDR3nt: TGTGCCAGCAGACCCGGGACTACCCGCACCGGGGAGCTGTTTTTT
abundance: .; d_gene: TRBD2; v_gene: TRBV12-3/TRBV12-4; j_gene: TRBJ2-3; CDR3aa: CASSLGSGASDTQYF; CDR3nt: TGTGCCAGCAGTTTGGGTAGCGGGGCATCAGATACGCAGTATTTT
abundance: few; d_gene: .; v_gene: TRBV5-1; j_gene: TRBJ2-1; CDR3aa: CASSLAEGTGYNEQFF; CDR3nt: TGCGCCAGCAGCTTGGCGGAGGGCACTGGTTACAATGAGCAGTTCTTC
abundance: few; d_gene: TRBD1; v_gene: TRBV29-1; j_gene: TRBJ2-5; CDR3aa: CSVGRGYQETQYF; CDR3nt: TGCAGCGTTGGCAGGGGGTACCAAGAGACCCAGTACTTC
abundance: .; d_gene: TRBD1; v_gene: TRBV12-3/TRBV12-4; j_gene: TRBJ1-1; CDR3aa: CASSLSPDRGTFF; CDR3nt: TGTGCCAGCAGTCTATCCCCGGACAGGGGAACTTTCTTT
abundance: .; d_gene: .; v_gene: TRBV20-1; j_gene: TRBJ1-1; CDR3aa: CSARDLGQGTEAFF; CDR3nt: TGCAGTGCTAGAGATCTCGGCCAGGGGACTGAAGCTTTCTTT
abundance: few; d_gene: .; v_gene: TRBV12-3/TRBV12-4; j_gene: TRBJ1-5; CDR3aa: CASSLGKAGNQPQHF; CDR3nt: TGTGCCAGCAGTTTAGGTAAGGCAGGCAATCAGCCCCAGCATTTT
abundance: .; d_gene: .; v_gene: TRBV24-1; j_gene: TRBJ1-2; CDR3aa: CATSVGSNYGYTF; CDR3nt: TGTGCCACCAGTGTGGGCAGCAACTATGGCTACACCTTC
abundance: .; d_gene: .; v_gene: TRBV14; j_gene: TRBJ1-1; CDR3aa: CASSQTSGKQANTEAFF; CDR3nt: TGTGCCAGCAGCCAAACCTCAGGGAAACAGGCGAACACTGAAGCTTTCTTT
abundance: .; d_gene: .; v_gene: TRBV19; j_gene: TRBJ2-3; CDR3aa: CASSIDLTATSSTDTQYF; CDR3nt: TGTGCCAGTAGTATAGATCTTACAGCCACCTCTAGCACAGATACGCAGTATTTT
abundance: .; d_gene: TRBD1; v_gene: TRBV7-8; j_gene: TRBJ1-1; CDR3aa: CASSLGHRGSNNEAFF; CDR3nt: TGTGCCAGCAGCTTAGGGCACAGGGGGAGCAACAATGAAGCTTTCTTT
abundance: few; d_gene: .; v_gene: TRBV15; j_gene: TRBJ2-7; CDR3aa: CATSSNRGSSYEQYF; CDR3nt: TGTGCCACCAGCAGTAATCGAGGCAGCTCCTACGAGCAGTACTTC
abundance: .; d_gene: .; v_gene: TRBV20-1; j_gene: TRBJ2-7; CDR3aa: CSARPLSYEQYF; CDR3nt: TGCAGTGCTAGACCTCTATCTTACGAGCAGTACTTC
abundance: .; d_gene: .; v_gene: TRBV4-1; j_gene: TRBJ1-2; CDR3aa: CASSQDPGGTHGYTF; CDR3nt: TGCGCCAGCAGCCAAGATCCGGGGGGAACCCATGGCTACACCTTC
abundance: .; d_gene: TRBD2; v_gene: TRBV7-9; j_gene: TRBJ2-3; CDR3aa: CASSLVAGAADTQYF; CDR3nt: TGTGCCAGCAGCTTAGTAGCGGGAGCCGCGGATACGCAGTATTTT
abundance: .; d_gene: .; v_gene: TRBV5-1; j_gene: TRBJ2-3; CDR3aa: CASRSKRGGTDTQYF; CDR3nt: TGCGCCAGCAGGTCGAAACGGGGAGGTACAGATACGCAGTATTTT
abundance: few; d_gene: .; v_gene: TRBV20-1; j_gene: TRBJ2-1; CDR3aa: CSALRVSYNEQFF; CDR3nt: TGCAGTGCGTTGCGTGTATCCTACAATGAGCAGTTCTTC
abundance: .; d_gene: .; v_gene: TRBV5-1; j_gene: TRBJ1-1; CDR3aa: CASSLVGSPTEAFF; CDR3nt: TGCGCCAGCAGCTTGGTTGGCAGCCCCACTGAAGCTTTCTTT
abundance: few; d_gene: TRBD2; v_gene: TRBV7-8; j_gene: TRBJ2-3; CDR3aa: CASSFTSGGGPSTDTQYF; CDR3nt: TGTGCCAGCAGCTTTACTAGCGGGGGGGGACCTAGCACAGATACGCAGTATTTT
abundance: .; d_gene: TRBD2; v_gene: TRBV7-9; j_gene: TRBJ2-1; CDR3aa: CASSLGGGSSSNEQFF; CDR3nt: TGTGCCAGCAGCTTAGGGGGCGGGAGTTCCTCCAATGAGCAGTTCTTC
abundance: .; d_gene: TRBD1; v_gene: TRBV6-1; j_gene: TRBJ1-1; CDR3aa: CASMDRGSLGTEAFF; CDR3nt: TGTGCCAGCATGGACAGGGGATCATTGGGCACTGAAGCTTTCTTT